This T cell receptor (beta chain) was documented in a study of blood T cell repertoires in COVID-19. The V end was cut by 7 bases, the J end by 4 bases, with 13 bases between. CDR1 MNHEY and CDR2 SVGAGI come from the germline V gene. The CDR3 totals 13 residues. The repertoire was sequenced with immunoSEQ multiplex PCR; TCRdb's copy has only in-frame clones and lacks some. The sample shows roughly 270,000 clones, 75% to 85% of them seen only once. This chain joins TRBV6-5 and TRBJ1-2; D unresolved. This clonotype was obtained from a man aged 50 or older with active or convalescent COVID-19. Sequenced: peripheral blood. For the CDR3, the DNA is TGTGCCAGCAAAAAATCTGGAGCCTATGGCTACACCTTC. It specifies CASKKSGAYGYTF.